This entry is about one T cell receptor (beta chain). The cohort comprised adults aged about 18 to 100 years residing in about 25 US areas. Researchers sorted participants into cohorts using their self-reported clinical history. The V end was cut by 6 bases, the J end by 5 bases, with 24 bases between. Germline CDR1 and CDR2: MDHEN and SYDVKM. This CDR3 is built from 17 residues. The data belong to a study of blood T cell repertoires in COVID-19. Authors' analysis steps: It was from reference gene primer amplification that nucleated cell counts were estimated. The method was immunoSEQ multiplex PCR; TCRdb's version includes in-frame clones alone and lacks a portion of them. The DNA gave D and trimming, while V, J and clone size come from that table. The table has approximately 220,000 clones, about nine tenths seen once.

This sequence originates from a woman younger than 45 with acute COVID-19. The chain is built from TRBV28 and TRBJ2-3; possible D gene TRBD2, 7 bases. The sequenced material came from PBMCs or T cells enriched from blood (not recorded which). The chain's CDR3 is CASSTLGRGRRLDTQYF. CDR3 nucleotides: TGTGCCAGCAGCACCCTCGGGCGGGGGCGACGTTTAGATACGCAGTATTTT.